This T cell receptor (beta chain) was observed in a study of cytomegalovirus exposure and HLA in healthy donors (dated by TCRdb to about 2017). Some background on the complete study: The approximately 710 repertoires of the first cohort and the 110 or so validation repertoires were produced on the same platform, according to a later analysis. The study aimed to test whether cataloging public T cell receptors could reveal signatures of past pathogen exposure. Besides the first cohort of roughly 660 subjects, a separate validation cohort made up of 120 or so different subjects was used. To predict cytomegalovirus infection status, the study brought together high-throughput TCR immunosequencing, statistical association of individual TCRs with disease status, and machine learning. General findings and caveats noted by the study authors: A later analysis had no HLA typing for the validation cohort, so co-occurrence there was scored across all 110 or so repertoires. Most TCR sequences were seen in very few donors, while some public TCRs were found in many individuals. In vitro tests confirmed that a few of the cytomegalovirus-associated TCR beta chains recognize cytomegalovirus antigens. The classifier was reported to diagnose cytomegalovirus status with high specificity and sensitivity in both the original and validation cohorts. In the study, approximately 160 TCR beta chains were listed as associated with cytomegalovirus. The authors suggested that the approach could potentially be generalized to other disease states and immunological phenotypes. A later analysis found that TCRs clustered in the first cohort also tended to co-occur in the roughly 110 validation repertoires, with about 94% of cluster scores above 0.

The CDR3, cysteine through phenylalanine, is 11 amino acids long. Only the CDR3 region is kept as DNA, spanning 33 bases read in frame from base 1. The germline V gene sets CDR1 to SGHRS and CDR2 to YFSETQ. V sheds 6 bases and J sheds 2 bases, leaving 5 bases between their ends. To prepare the library, the immunoSEQ multiplex PCR assay was applied. The study's own analysis went as follows. A statistical classification framework was developed to diagnose cytomegalovirus status using the catalog of TCR beta chain sequences. TCRdb took over this immuneACCESS table, retaining in-frame rearrangements with V and J assigned. Such tables are incomplete; in checked studies, under half of the missing clones stem from an unresolved V gene, and the remainder is unexplained. That table supplies the V and J calls and clone size; D and trimming were determined from the DNA. For this sample there are 70,000 to 80,000 clones; over 85% appear just once. The ten biggest clones cover approximately 2% of the sample.

Separate from the roughly 650-subject first cohort, the validation cohort of 120 subjects was the group to which the donors belonged. In the case of this clone: It lacks a known antigen. No base quality values were provided; no much bigger clone lies one nucleotide off.

What was sequenced was PBMCs. The sequence came from a woman aged 18 to 35 in good health and CMV-seronegative. The rearrangement combines TRBV5-1 with TRBJ2-5; there is no confident call for the D gene. The nucleotide sequence is TGCGCCAGCATCGGGCAAGAGACCCAGTACTTC. It translates as CASIGQETQYF.